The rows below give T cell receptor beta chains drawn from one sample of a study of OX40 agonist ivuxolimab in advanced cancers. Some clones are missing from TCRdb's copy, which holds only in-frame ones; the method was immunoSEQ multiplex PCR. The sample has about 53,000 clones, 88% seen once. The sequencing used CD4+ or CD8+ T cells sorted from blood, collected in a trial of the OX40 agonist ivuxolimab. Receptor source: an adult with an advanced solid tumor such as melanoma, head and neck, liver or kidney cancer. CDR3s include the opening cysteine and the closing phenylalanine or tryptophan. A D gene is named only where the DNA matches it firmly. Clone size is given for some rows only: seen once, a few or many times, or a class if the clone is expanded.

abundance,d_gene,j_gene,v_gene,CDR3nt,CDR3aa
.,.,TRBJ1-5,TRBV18,TGTGCCAGCTCAAGCGGGGCTAGCAATCAGCCCCAGCATTTT,CASSSGASNQPQHF
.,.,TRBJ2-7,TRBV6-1,TGTGCCAGCAGTGAAGCTTACGGGAGAGGCTACGAGCAGTACTTC,CASSEAYGRGYEQYF
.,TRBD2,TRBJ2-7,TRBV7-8,TGTGCCAGCAGCGCAGGGACTAGCGGTAACAGGGGCGAGCAGTACTTC,CASSAGTSGNRGEQYF
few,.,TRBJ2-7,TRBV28,TGTGCCAGCAGTTCCCTGACAGCCCCGGCCGAGCAGTACTTC,CASSSLTAPAEQYF
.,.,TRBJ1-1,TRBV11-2,TGTGCCAGCAGCCCGAGGGAGGCTGAAGCTTTCTTT,CASSPREAEAFF
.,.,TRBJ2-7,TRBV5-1,TGCGCCAGCAGCGTGGGAACAGGCATTTCGTACGAGCAGTACTTC,CASSVGTGISYEQYF
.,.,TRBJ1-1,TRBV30,TGTGCCTGGAGCTCATGGGCAGTGAACACTGAAGCTTTCTTT,CAWSSWAVNTEAFF
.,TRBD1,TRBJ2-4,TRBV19,TGTGCCAGTAGACCGGGACAGAAAAACATTCAGTACTTC,CASRPGQKNIQYF
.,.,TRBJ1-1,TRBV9,TGTGCCAGCAGCGTAGTTGGGGGGTCTAACACTGAAGCTTTCTTT,CASSVVGGSNTEAFF
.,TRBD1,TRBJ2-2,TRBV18,TGTGCCAGCTCACTCGGGACAGGGGCCCCCGGCGGGGAGCTGTTTTTT,CASSLGTGAPGGELFF
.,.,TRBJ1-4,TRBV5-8,TGTGCCAGCAGCTTCGGAAATTCACAGGGAGGAAAACTGTTTTTT,CASSFGNSQGGKLFF
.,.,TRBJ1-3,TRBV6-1,TGTGCCAGCAGTGAAGAGGTGGGCGCGGGAGGAAACACCATATATTTT,CASSEEVGAGGNTIYF
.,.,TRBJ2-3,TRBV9,TGTGCCAGCAGCGGTGGTAGGCACAGCACAGATACGCAGTATTTT,CASSGGRHSTDTQYF
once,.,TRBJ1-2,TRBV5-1,TGCGCCAGCAGCGTGGACGGGGATCCCTCTCTATCTGGCTACACCTTC,CASSVDGDPSLSGYTF
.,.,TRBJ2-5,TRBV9,TGTGCCAGCAGCGTAGCCGGGCTAGCGGAGACCCAGTACTTC,CASSVAGLAETQYF